Described below is a single T cell receptor (beta chain) sequence and its context. Antigen specificity is unknown. The sample comes from a study of T cell responses to AZD1222 COVID-19 vaccine. Whole-study results and caveats: Only a handful of AZD1222 recipients tested seropositive at baseline. Increases in Spike-specific TCR breadth and depth were seen after two AZD1222 doses. Researchers took repertoire samples only after the peak T cell response had come. Clonal diversity was possibly underestimated, and white British individuals and females predominated among donors.

Profiling relied on immunoSEQ multiplex PCR, and the TCRdb table lists in-frame clones only, not all of them. This sample has some 130,000 clones, with around 90% found just once. The sequence came from an adult who received the AZD1222 COVID-19 vaccine. The sample here was peripheral blood, taken 28 days after the second AZD1222 dose.

The CDR3 spells CASSSNLAGYETQYF. The CDR3 DNA follows: TGTGCCAGCAGTAGTAACTTAGCGGGGTACGAGACCCAGTACTTC. J is TRBJ2-5 and V is TRBV25-1, with 8 bases that match TRBD2. The germline V gene has CDR1 MGHDK and CDR2 SYGVNS. This CDR3 has 15 residues. V shed 5 bases and J 5 bases; nucleotides not matched to a gene: 10.